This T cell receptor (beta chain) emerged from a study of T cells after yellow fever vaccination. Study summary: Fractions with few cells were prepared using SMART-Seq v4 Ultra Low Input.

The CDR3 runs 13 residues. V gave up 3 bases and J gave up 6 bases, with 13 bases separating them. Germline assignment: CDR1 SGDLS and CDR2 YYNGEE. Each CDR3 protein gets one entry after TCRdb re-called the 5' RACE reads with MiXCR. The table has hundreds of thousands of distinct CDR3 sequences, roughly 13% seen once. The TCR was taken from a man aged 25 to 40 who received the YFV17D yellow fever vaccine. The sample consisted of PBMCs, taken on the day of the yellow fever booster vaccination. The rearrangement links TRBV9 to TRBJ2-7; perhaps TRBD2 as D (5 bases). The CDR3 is CASSAGTSVEQYF. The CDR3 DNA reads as TGTGCCAGCAGCGCGGGCACTAGTGTCGAGCAGTACTTC. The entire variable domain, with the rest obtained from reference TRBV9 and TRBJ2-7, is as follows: DSGVTQTPKHLITATGQRVTLRCSPRSGDLSVYWYQQSLDQGLQFLIQYYNGEERAKGNILERFSAQQFPDLHSELNLSSLELGDSALYFCASSAGTSVEQYFGPGTRLTVT.